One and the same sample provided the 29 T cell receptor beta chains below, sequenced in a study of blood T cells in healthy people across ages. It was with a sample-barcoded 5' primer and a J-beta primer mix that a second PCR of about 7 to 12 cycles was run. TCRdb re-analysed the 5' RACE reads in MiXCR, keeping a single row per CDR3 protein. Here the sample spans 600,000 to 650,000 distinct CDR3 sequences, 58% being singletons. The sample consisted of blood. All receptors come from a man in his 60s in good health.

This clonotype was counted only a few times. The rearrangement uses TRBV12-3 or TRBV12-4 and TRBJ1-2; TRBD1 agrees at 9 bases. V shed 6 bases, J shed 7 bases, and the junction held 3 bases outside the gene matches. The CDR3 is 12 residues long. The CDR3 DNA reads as TGTGCCAGCAGCTTGGGACAGGGTGGCTACACCTTC. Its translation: CASSLGQGGYTF.

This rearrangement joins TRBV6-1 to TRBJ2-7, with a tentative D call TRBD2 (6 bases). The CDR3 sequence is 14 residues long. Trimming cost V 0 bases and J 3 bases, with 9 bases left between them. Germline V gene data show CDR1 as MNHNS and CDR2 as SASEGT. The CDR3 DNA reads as TGTGCCAGCAGTGAAGCGCGGGATTTCTACGAGCAGTACTTC. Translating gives CASSEARDFYEQYF.

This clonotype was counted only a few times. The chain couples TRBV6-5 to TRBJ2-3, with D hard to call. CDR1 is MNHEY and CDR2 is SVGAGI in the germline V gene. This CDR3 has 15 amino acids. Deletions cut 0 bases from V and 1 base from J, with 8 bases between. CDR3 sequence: CASSYSIPRTDTQYF. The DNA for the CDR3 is TGTGCCAGCAGTTACTCGATACCACGCACAGATACGCAGTATTTT.

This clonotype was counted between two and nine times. This CDR3 is CASSQDFTPWNYGYTF. CDR3 coding DNA: TGCGCCAGCAGCCAAGATTTCACCCCGTGGAACTATGGCTACACCTTC. V and J are TRBV4-1 and TRBJ1-2; D not resolved. This CDR3 contains 16 residues. Between the trimmed V and J ends, which lost 0 bases and 2 bases, there was a span of 13 bases. Germline lookup yields CDR1 MGHRA and CDR2 YSYEKL.

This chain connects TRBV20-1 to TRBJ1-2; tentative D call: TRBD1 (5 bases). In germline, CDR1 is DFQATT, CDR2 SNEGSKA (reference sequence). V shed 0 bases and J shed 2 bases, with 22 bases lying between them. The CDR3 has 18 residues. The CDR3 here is CSARDSYPGPRGNYGYTF. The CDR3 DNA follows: TGCAGTGCTAGAGATAGCTACCCGGGCCCACGGGGGAACTATGGCTACACCTTC.

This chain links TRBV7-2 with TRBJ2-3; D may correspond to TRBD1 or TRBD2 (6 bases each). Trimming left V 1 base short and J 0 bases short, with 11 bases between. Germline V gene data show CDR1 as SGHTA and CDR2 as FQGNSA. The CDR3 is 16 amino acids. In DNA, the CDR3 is TGTGCCAGCAGCTTAGATTGGGGGGCAAGCACAGATACGCAGTATTTT. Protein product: CASSLDWGASTDTQYF.

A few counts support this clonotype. This CDR3 is CASMRGRYEQYF. The CDR3 region has the DNA TGTGCCAGCATGCGGGGAAGGTACGAGCAGTACTTC. The rearrangement links TRBV6-1 to TRBJ2-7; maybe TRBD2 (6 bases). Germline V gene sequence: CDR1 MNHNS, CDR2 SASEGT. This CDR3 contains 12 residues. V lost 7 bases and J lost 4, with 11 bases in between.

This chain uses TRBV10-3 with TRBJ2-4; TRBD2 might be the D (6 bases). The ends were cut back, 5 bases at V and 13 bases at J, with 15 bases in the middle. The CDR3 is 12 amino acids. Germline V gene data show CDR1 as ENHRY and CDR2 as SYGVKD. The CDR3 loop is CAISYSGGEQYF. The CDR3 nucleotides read TGTGCCATCAGTTATAGCGGCGGGGAGCAGTACTTC.

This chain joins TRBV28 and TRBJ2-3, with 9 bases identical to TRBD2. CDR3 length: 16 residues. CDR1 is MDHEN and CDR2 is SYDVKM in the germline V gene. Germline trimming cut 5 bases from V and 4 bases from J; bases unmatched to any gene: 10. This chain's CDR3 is CASSNPRGGRPDTQYF. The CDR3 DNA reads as TGTGCCAGCAGTAACCCGCGGGGGGGCCGCCCAGATACGCAGTATTTT.

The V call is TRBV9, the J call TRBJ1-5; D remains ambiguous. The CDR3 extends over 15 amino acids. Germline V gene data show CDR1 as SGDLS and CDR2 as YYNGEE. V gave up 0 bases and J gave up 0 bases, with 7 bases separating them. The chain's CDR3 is CASSVVPDSNQPQHF. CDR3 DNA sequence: TGTGCCAGCAGCGTAGTGCCCGATAGCAATCAGCCCCAGCATTTT.

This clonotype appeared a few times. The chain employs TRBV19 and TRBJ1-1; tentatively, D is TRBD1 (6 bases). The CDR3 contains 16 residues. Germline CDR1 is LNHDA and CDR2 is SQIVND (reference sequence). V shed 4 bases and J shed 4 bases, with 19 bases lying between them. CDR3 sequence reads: CASSTRVPKGGTEAFF. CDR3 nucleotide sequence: TGTGCCAGTAGTACCAGGGTCCCGAAGGGGGGCACTGAAGCTTTCTTT.

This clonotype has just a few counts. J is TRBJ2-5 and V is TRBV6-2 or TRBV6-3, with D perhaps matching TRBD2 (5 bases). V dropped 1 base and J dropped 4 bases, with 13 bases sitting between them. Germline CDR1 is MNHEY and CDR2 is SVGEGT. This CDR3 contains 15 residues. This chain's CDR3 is CASSYYATSRETQYF. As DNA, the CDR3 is TGTGCCAGCAGTTACTACGCAACTAGTCGAGAGACCCAGTACTTC.

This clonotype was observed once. CDR3 nucleotide sequence: TGTGCCTCCGGCCCCACCGTGGGTCCGGGTGAGCAGTTCTTC. Protein sequence: CASGPTVGPGEQFF. V usage is TRBV7-9 and J usage is TRBJ2-1; D is uncertain. CDR3 length equals 14 residues. The V end was cut by 11 bases, the J end by 9 bases, with 23 bases between. Germline CDR1 is SEHNR and CDR2 is FQNEAQ (reference sequence).

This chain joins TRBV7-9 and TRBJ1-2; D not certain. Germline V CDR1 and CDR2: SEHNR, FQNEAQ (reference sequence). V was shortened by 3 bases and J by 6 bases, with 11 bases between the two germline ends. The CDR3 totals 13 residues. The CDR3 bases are TGTGCCAGCAGCTTGAGGGTAGCGGATGGCTACACCTTC. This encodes CASSLRVADGYTF. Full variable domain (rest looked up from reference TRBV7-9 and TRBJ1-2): DTGVSQNPRHKITKRGQNVTFRCDPISEHNRLYWYRQTLGQGPEFLTYFQNEAQLEKSRLLSDRFSAERPKGSFSTLEIQRTEQGDSAMYLCASSLRVADGYTFGSGTRLTVV.

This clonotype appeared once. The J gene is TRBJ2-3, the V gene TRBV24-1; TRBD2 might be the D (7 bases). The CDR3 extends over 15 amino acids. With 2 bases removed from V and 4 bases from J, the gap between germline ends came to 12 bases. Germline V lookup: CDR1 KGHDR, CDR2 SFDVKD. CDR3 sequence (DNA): TGTGCCACCAGTGATTCGAGGGAGGGGGCAGATACGCAGTATTTT. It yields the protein CATSDSREGADTQYF.

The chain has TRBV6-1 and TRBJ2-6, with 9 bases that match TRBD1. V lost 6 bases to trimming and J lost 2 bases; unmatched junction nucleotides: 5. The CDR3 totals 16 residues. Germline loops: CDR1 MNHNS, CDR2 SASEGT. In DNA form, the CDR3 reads TGTGCCAGCAGCGGCAGGACAGGGGCTGGGGCCAACGTCCTGACTTTC. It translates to CASSGRTGAGANVLTF.

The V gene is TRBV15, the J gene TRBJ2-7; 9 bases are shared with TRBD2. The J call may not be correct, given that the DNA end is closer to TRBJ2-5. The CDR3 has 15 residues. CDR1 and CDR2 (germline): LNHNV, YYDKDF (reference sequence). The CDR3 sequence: CATSREASGVKTQYF. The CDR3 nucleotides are TGTGCCACCAGCAGAGAAGCTAGCGGGGTAAAGACCCAGTACTTC.

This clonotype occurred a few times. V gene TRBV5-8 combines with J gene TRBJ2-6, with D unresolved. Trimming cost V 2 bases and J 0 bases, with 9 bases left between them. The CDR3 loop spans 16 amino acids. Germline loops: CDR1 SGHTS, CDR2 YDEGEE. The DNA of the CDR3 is TGTGCCAGCAGCTTTGTTGGACCCTCTGGGGCCAACGTCCTGACTTTC. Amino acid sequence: CASSFVGPSGANVLTF.

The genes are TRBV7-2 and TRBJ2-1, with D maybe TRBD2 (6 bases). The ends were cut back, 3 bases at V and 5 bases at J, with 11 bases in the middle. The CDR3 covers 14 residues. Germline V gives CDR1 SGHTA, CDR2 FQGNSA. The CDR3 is CASSFGRSDNEQFF. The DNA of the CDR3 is TGTGCCAGCAGCTTTGGGAGGTCTGACAATGAGCAGTTCTTC.

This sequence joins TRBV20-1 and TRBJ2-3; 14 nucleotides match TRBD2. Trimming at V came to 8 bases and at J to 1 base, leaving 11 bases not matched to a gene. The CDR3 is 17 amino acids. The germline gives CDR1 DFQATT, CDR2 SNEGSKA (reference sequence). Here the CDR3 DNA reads TGCAGTTTTGCCGGGACTAGCGGGGGAGGGGGCACAGATACGCAGTATTTT. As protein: CSFAGTSGGGGTDTQYF.

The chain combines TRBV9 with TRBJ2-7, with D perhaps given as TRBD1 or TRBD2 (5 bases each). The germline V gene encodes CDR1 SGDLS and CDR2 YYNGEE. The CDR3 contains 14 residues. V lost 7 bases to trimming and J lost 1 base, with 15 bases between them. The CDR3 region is CASRRRGVSYEQYF. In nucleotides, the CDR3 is TGTGCCAGCCGCCGCCGAGGGGTATCCTACGAGCAGTACTTC.

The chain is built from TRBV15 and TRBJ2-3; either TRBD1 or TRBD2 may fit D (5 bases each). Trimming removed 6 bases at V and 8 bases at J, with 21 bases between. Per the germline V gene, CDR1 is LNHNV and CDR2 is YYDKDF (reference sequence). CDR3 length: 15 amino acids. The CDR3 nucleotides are TGTGCCACCAGTCAGAGATTGTTTGGGGGATCTACGCAGTATTTT. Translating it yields CATSQRLFGGSTQYF.

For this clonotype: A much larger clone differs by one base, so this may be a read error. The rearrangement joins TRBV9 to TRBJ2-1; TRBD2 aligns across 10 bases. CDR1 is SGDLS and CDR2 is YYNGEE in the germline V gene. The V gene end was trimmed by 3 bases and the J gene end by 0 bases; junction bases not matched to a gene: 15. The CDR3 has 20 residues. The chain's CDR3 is CASSAGIAGGLRSSYNEQFF. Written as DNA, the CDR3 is TGTGCCAGCAGCGCAGGAATAGCGGGGGGCCTCAGGAGCTCCTACAATGAGCAGTTCTTC.

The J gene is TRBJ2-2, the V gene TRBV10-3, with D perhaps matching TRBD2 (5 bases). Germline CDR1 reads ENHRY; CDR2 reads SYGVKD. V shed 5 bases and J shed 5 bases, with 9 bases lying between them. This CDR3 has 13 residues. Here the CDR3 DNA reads TGTGCCATCAGTCCACTAGTTACCGGGGAGCTGTTTTTT. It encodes CAISPLVTGELFF.

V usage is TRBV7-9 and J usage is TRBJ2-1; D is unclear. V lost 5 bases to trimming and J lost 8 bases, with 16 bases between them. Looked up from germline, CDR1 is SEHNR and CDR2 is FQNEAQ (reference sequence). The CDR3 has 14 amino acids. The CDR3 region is CASSPEIAQDEQFF. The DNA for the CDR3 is TGTGCCAGCAGCCCCGAAATAGCCCAGGATGAGCAGTTCTTC.

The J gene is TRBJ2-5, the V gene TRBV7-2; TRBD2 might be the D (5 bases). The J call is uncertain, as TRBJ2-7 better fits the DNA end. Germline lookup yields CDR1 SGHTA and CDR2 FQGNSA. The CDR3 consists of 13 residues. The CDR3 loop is CASSLLGFNEQYF. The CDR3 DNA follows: TGTGCCAGCAGTTTACTAGGGTTCAACGAGCAGTACTTC.

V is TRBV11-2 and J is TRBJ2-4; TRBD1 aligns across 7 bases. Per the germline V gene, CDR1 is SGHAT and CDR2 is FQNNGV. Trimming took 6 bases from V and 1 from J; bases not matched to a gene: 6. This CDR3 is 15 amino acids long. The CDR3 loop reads CASSAGGMAKNIQYF. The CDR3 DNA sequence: TGTGCCAGCAGTGCAGGGGGTATGGCCAAAAACATTCAGTACTTC.

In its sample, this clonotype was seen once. CDR3 sequence (DNA): TGTGCCAGCAGCAGGGAGGACAGGGCCCGTCAAGAGACCCAGTACTTC. This translates into CASSREDRARQETQYF. The V gene is TRBV7-8, the J gene TRBJ2-5, with 8 bases aligning to TRBD1. Germline CDR1 reads SGHVS; CDR2 reads FQNEAQ. This CDR3 contains 16 residues. Unmatched junction bases numbered 10, after V lost 5 bases and J lost 2 bases.

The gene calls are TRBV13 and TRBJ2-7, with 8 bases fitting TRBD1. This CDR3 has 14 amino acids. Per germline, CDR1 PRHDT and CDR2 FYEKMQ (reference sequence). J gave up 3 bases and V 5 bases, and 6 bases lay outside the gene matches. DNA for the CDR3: TGTGCCAGCAGCCAACGGGACAGGCACTACGAGCAGTACTTC. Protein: CASSQRDRHYEQYF. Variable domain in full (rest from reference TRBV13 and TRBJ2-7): AAGVIQSPRHLIKEKRETATLKCYPIPRHDTVYWYQQGPGQDPQFLISFYEKMQSDKGSIPDRFSAQQFSDYHSELNMSSLELGDSALYFCASSQRDRHYEQYFGPGTRLTVT.